This T cell receptor beta chain was captured by sequencing in a study of OX40 agonist ivuxolimab in advanced cancers. For the study at large: The dose of intravenous ivuxolimab that patients received every 2 weeks ranged from 0.01 to 10 mg/kg. Patients enrolled in dose escalation were diagnosed with hepatocellular carcinoma, melanoma, renal cell or head and neck cancer.

Patients had blood sampled at baseline and again on cycle 4 day 1 and cycle 7 day 1. Concerning this clone: Its antigen is unidentified. Other DNA sequences in the sample encode the same CDR3.

Clones were read by immunoSEQ multiplex PCR, and TCRdb kept only the in-frame ones, dropping some. The sample has around 80,000 clones, about 88% seen once. Regarding the study as a whole: Mean expanded clone counts were higher in CD8+ than CD4+ T cells.

The CDR3 is made up of 16 amino acids. Deletions cut 5 bases from V and 0 bases from J, with 17 bases between. Germline V gives CDR1 GTSNPN, CDR2 SVGIG (reference sequence). The V and J genes are TRBV30 and TRBJ1-3; maybe TRBD1 (5 bases). This TCR was sampled from an adult with an advanced solid tumor such as melanoma, head and neck, liver or kidney cancer. The sample here was CD4+ or CD8+ T cells sorted from blood, taken in a trial of the OX40 agonist ivuxolimab. The CDR3 spells CAWLISGFPSGNTIYF. In nucleotides, the CDR3 is TGTGCCTGGTTGATTTCAGGGTTTCCCTCTGGAAACACCATATATTTT.